This record covers a single T cell receptor (beta chain). The antigen is undetermined. The source of the sample is a study of shared clonotypes between healthy human individuals. Study background: The cohort had two women and a few men, ages 18 to 49.

CD45RO-negative cells were positively selected for CCR7, leaving out terminally differentiated effector memory CD45RA+ cells. General study points: Larger estimated richness was generally seen in naive subsets than in memory subsets. Non-shared clonotypes had lower generation probabilities than clonotypes shared by all four sorted-subset donors. Few donors restricted represented genetic and exposure-history diversity.

The germline gives CDR1 SGHDT, CDR2 YYEEEE. V was shortened by 3 bases and J by 0 bases, with 13 bases between the two germline ends. The CDR3 is 15 residues long. Sequenced by immunoSEQ multiplex PCR; TCRdb stores in-frame clones only, minus some. Of some 1,900,000 clones in the sample, approximately 94% were seen once. The sequencing input was naive CD8+ T cells sorted from blood. This receptor was obtained from a man younger than 35 in good health. The rearrangement joins TRBV5-6 to TRBJ2-7; tentatively, D is TRBD1 (6 bases). CDR3 DNA sequence: TGTGCCAGCAGCTCCCCGAGACAGGACTCCTACGAGCAGTACTTC. Amino acid sequence: CASSSPRQDSYEQYF.